This TCR beta chain originates from a study of neurological immune-mediated disorders. 5'RACE generated cDNA with 10-nucleotide random UMIs. Every sequencing run generated in excess of 170 million TCR-beta sequences. These sequences covered 15-18 subjects. TCRdb reanalysed the 5' RACE reads using MiXCR and keeps one entry per CDR3 protein. Among approximately 85,000 distinct CDR3 sequences, around 14% were seen once, and the ten largest hold around 5.3%. The time point: longitudinal time-point 2. CDR3 length: 12 amino acids. Per germline, CDR1 SNHLY and CDR2 FYNNEI. V lost 4 bases and J lost 7, with 10 bases in between. This clonotype has ten or more counts.

The rearrangement uses TRBV2 and TRBJ1-2; the D is unclear. The material sequenced was PBMCs. This TCR was recovered from a female donor with HTLV-1-associated myelopathy (HAM/TSP). As DNA, the CDR3 is TGTGCCAGCAGTGTAACGGAGTTTGGCTACACCTTC. Translation gives CASSVTEFGYTF.